These 29 T cell receptor beta chains were all obtained from the same sample, sequenced in a study of control samples from healthy donors and cancer patients. Libraries were prepared by immunoSEQ multiplex PCR; TCRdb keeps only in-frame clonotypes and omits some of them. The sample has 110,000 to 150,000 clones, roughly 92% seen once. Material for sequencing was blood. These receptors originate from a man aged 25 to 45 in good health.

This rearrangement joins TRBV4-2 to TRBJ1-1; D may be TRBD1 (6 bases). The germline V and J ends were trimmed by 1 base and 3 bases, with 12 bases remaining between them. CDR3 length: 15 amino acids. CDR1 and CDR2 (germline): LGHNA, YNFKEQ. CDR3 in DNA: TGTGCCAGCAGCCAAGCAGGGGTCGGGGACACTGAAGCTTTCTTT. Protein sequence: CASSQAGVGDTEAFF.

J is TRBJ1-4 and V is TRBV7-9, with D hard to call. Trimming left V 4 bases short and J 3 bases short, with 3 bases between. The CDR3 sequence is 12 residues long. CDR1 is SEHNR, CDR2 FQNEAQ, per germline (reference sequence). CDR3 nucleotides: TGTGCCAGCAGCTCGCCTAATGAAAAACTGTTTTTT. As protein: CASSSPNEKLFF.

The CDR3 loop reads CATGLEKWENNSPLHF. Written as DNA, the CDR3 is TGTGCCACCGGTCTTGAAAAGTGGGAAAATAATTCACCCCTCCACTTT. This chain connects TRBV15 to TRBJ1-6; D gene uncertain. The CDR3 has 16 residues. Trimming removed 8 bases at V and 5 bases at J, with 19 bases between. Germline V gives CDR1 LNHNV, CDR2 YYDKDF (reference sequence).

The genes are TRBV9 and TRBJ2-2; D possibly corresponds to TRBD1 (5 bases). This CDR3 is 15 amino acids long. The germline V gene encodes CDR1 SGDLS and CDR2 YYNGEE. Trimming stripped 0 bases from V and 0 bases from J, with 6 bases between. The CDR3 reads CASSVAGPNTGELFF. CDR3 nucleotide sequence: TGTGCCAGCAGCGTAGCAGGGCCGAACACCGGGGAGCTGTTTTTT. Based on the CDR3 plus reference TRBV9 and TRBJ2-2, the full variable domain is DSGVTQTPKHLITATGQRVTLRCSPRSGDLSVYWYQQSLDQGLQFLIQYYNGEERAKGNILERFSAQQFPDLHSELNLSSLELGDSALYFCASSVAGPNTGELFFGEGSRLTVL.

The chain combines TRBV5-1 with TRBJ1-1; maybe TRBD1 (6 bases). CDR3 length: 18 residues. CDR1 is SGHRS, CDR2 YFSETQ, per germline. Trimming took 4 bases from V and 2 from J, leaving 24 bases between them. For the CDR3, the DNA is TGCGCCAGCAGCATCACAGGGCAATGGATAAATTCTAACACTGAAGCTTTCTTT. Its translation is CASSITGQWINSNTEAFF.

This chain connects TRBV2 to TRBJ2-3, with unresolved D. V shed 7 bases and J shed 0 bases, with 14 bases lying between them. Germline CDR1 SNHLY, CDR2 FYNNEI. This CDR3 region has 15 residues. The CDR3 is CASIIRNPSTDTQYF. The CDR3 region has the DNA TGTGCCAGCATTATCAGGAACCCTAGCACAGATACGCAGTATTTT. The full variable domain, completed using reference TRBV2 and TRBJ2-3, is EPEVTQTPSHQVTQMGQEVILRCVPISNHLYFYWYRQILGQKVEFLVSFYNNEISEKSEIFDDQFSVERPDGSNFTLKIRSTKLEDSAMYFCASIIRNPSTDTQYFGPGTRLTVL.

A single count supports this clone. V usage is TRBV28 and J usage is TRBJ2-2; the D gene is possibly TRBD2 (6 bases). Between the trimmed V and J ends, which lost 5 bases and 3 bases, there was a span of 13 bases. This CDR3 has 15 amino acids. Per the germline V gene, CDR1 is MDHEN and CDR2 is SYDVKM. CDR3 loop: CASSQTGTYTGELFF. CDR3 bases: TGTGCCAGCAGTCAGACCGGGACTTACACCGGGGAGCTGTTTTTT.

The chain links TRBV28 to TRBJ1-2; TRBD1 aligns across 8 bases. V shed 8 bases, J shed 3 bases, and the junction held 11 bases outside the gene matches. Per the germline V gene, CDR1 is MDHEN and CDR2 is SYDVKM. CDR3 length equals 15 residues. This CDR3 is CASCTPGQADYGYTF. As DNA, the CDR3 is TGTGCCAGCTGTACCCCGGGACAGGCGGACTATGGCTACACCTTC.

The rearrangement links TRBV6-6 to TRBJ1-1; possible D gene TRBD1, 6 bases. The CDR3 is made up of 12 amino acids. Germline V gene lookup returns CDR1 MNHNY and CDR2 SVGAGI (reference sequence). Trimming took 6 bases from V and 8 from J, leaving 13 bases between them. The CDR3 nucleotides are TGTGCCAGCAGCCCGCTCGGGACAGAAGCTTTCTTT. The encoded protein is CASSPLGTEAFF.

The chain carries TRBV13 and TRBJ1-1; D gene uncertain. Germline CDR1 is PRHDT and CDR2 is FYEKMQ (reference sequence). Trimming stripped 3 bases from V and 2 bases from J, with 4 bases between. The CDR3 loop spans 12 amino acids. CDR3 sequence: CASSFYNTEAFF. CDR3 sequence (DNA): TGTGCCAGCAGCTTTTATAACACTGAAGCTTTCTTT.

Comments on this clone: At the DNA level, this CDR3 is encoded by other sequences in the same sample as well. The chain joins TRBV10-3 to TRBJ2-7; 10 nucleotides align to TRBD2. Trimming took 4 bases from V and 0 from J; bases not matched to a gene: 0. CDR1 is ENHRY, CDR2 SYGVKD, per germline. The CDR3 runs 14 residues. CDR3 nucleotide sequence: TGTGCCATCAGTGGGACTAGCGGCTCCTACGAGCAGTACTTC. Translated: CAISGTSGSYEQYF.

The chain uses TRBV24-1 and TRBJ2-1, with unresolved D. Per the germline V gene, CDR1 is KGHDR and CDR2 is SFDVKD. V was clipped by 6 bases and J by 9 bases, with 8 bases between them. The CDR3 has 11 amino acids. This CDR3 is CATSFASEQFF. The DNA for the CDR3 is TGTGCCACCAGTTTCGCGAGTGAGCAGTTCTTC.

The rearrangement uses TRBV15 and TRBJ1-6; the D gene is possibly TRBD1 (6 bases). The V gene lost 2 bases and the J gene lost 10 bases, with 12 bases spanning the gap. CDR3 size: 14 residues. The germline gives CDR1 LNHNV, CDR2 YYDKDF (reference sequence). The CDR3 DNA sequence: TGTGCCACCAGCAGAACAGGGTTTGGCTCACCCCTCCACTTT. Encoded protein: CATSRTGFGSPLHF.

The gene calls are TRBV2 and TRBJ1-1; D remains unclear. CDR3 size: 15 residues. V was clipped by 2 bases and J by 4 bases, with 14 bases between them. Per the germline V gene, CDR1 is SNHLY and CDR2 is FYNNEI. The CDR3 region has the DNA TGTGCCAGCAGTGAATTTGGAATCGGAGGCACTGAAGCTTTCTTT. Its protein product is CASSEFGIGGTEAFF. Looking up the rest from reference TRBV2 and TRBJ1-1 gives the full variable domain: EPEVTQTPSHQVTQMGQEVILRCVPISNHLYFYWYRQILGQKVEFLVSFYNNEISEKSEIFDDQFSVERPDGSNFTLKIRSTKLEDSAMYFCASSEFGIGGTEAFFGQGTRLTVV.

V gene TRBV20-1 combines with J gene TRBJ2-7; the D gene is possibly TRBD2 (5 bases). The CDR3 is 13 amino acids. Germline V gene lookup returns CDR1 DFQATT and CDR2 SNEGSKA (reference sequence). V lost 3 bases to trimming and J lost 9 bases, with 18 bases between them. CDR3 sequence reads: CSASNSEARAQYF. CDR3 nucleotides: TGCAGTGCTAGTAACTCGGAGGCTAGAGCGCAGTACTTC.

This chain links TRBV18 with TRBJ2-6; 9 bases map to TRBD2. Germline values: CDR1 KGHSH, CDR2 LQKENI. Trimming at V came to 4 bases and at J to 0 bases, leaving 7 bases not matched to a gene. CDR3 length: 18 amino acids. This chain's CDR3 is CASSLGSGSCSGANVLTF. The CDR3 DNA reads TGTGCCAGCTCACTGGGTAGCGGGAGTTGCTCTGGGGCCAACGTCCTGACTTTC.

The chain couples TRBV7-2 to TRBJ2-1, with D unclear. Germline CDR1 SGHTA, CDR2 FQGNSA. Trimming cost V 7 bases and J 9 bases, with 16 bases left between them. This CDR3 spans 13 amino acids. CDR3 in amino acids: CASNTLGVVEQFF. CDR3 DNA: TGTGCCAGCAACACACTCGGAGTGGTTGAGCAGTTCTTC.

The chain has TRBV3-1 (or the pseudogene TRBV3-2) and TRBJ2-7; tentatively, D is TRBD2 (6 bases). CDR3 length equals 16 residues. From germline, CDR1 is LGHDT and CDR2 YNNKEL (reference sequence). V was clipped by 1 base and J by 1 base, with 14 bases between them. CDR3 protein: CASSQGFGEESYEQYF. The CDR3 DNA follows: TGTGCCAGCAGCCAAGGCTTTGGGGAGGAATCCTACGAGCAGTACTTC.

This chain links TRBV11-2 with TRBJ2-3; D gene unclear. V was clipped by 2 bases and J by 6 bases, with 12 bases between them. CDR3 length: 14 residues. Germline V gene sequence: CDR1 SGHAT, CDR2 FQNNGV. The CDR3 spells CASSLQWLSDTQYF. As DNA, the CDR3 is TGTGCCAGCAGCTTACAATGGCTAAGCGATACGCAGTATTTT.

The chain joins TRBV28 to TRBJ1-3; TRBD1 matches 7 bases. The CDR3 totals 16 residues. Germline CDR1 reads MDHEN; CDR2 reads SYDVKM. After removal of 5 bases from V and 0 bases from J, the junction contained 7 bases not matched to a gene. DNA for the CDR3: TGTGCCAGCAGTCGAGGGGGACAGAGCTCTGGAAACACCATATATTTT. Protein product: CASSRGGQSSGNTIYF.

The chain recombines TRBV25-1 with TRBJ2-1; 8 bases align to TRBD1. The germline V gene has CDR1 MGHDK and CDR2 SYGVNS. The CDR3 contains 17 residues. V dropped 7 bases and J dropped 4; count of bases not matched to a gene: 15. The CDR3 loop reads CASISPRGPFGYNEQFF. The CDR3 DNA follows: TGTGCCAGCATCTCTCCCAGGGGGCCTTTTGGATACAATGAGCAGTTCTTC.

V gene TRBV2 combines with J gene TRBJ1-1; D may be TRBD1 (6 bases). V dropped 5 bases and J dropped 3 bases, with 10 bases sitting between them. Germline-derived CDR1 and CDR2 are SNHLY and FYNNEI. This CDR3 comprises 13 residues. This chain's CDR3 is CASSTGSYTEAFF. CDR3 DNA: TGTGCCAGCAGTACAGGGAGTTACACTGAAGCTTTCTTT.

The V gene is TRBV7-2, the J gene TRBJ2-1, with 8 bases fitting TRBD2. CDR3 length equals 18 residues. The V and J ends lost 3 bases and 0 bases, in that order; junction bases with no gene match: 10. From germline, CDR1 is SGHTA and CDR2 FQGNSA. CDR3 in DNA: TGTGCCAGCAGCTTGGGGAGTTTCGCGGGAGGCTCCTACAATGAGCAGTTCTTC. Translating it yields CASSLGSFAGGSYNEQFF.

The genes are TRBV7-9 and TRBJ2-1, with D perhaps TRBD1 (6 bases). This CDR3 comprises 14 residues. V was cut by 4 bases and J by 5 bases, with 12 bases left in between. Germline assignment: CDR1 SEHNR and CDR2 FQNEAQ (reference sequence). CDR3: CASSSDRLNNEQFF. The CDR3 region has the DNA TGTGCCAGCAGCTCCGACAGGTTAAACAATGAGCAGTTCTTC.

This chain uses TRBV10-3 with TRBJ2-1; TRBD2 matches at 8 bases. CDR1 is ENHRY, CDR2 SYGVKD, per germline. V gave up 2 bases and J gave up 2 bases; unmatched junction bases: 2. This CDR3 contains 15 residues. The CDR3 here is CAISEREGTYNEQFF. DNA for the CDR3: TGTGCCATCAGTGAGCGGGAGGGGACCTACAATGAGCAGTTCTTC.

The chain combines TRBV27 with TRBJ1-5, with D tentatively TRBD1 (5 bases). Germline V gene lookup returns CDR1 MNHEY and CDR2 SMNVEV (reference sequence). Deletions cut 0 bases from V and 5 bases from J, with 11 bases between. The CDR3 is made up of 15 amino acids. The CDR3 here is CASSLSARVDQPQHF. The CDR3 coding sequence is TGTGCCAGCAGTTTATCGGCCAGGGTAGATCAGCCCCAGCATTTT.

The J gene is TRBJ2-4, the V gene TRBV28, with D tentatively TRBD2 (5 bases). Trimming stripped 1 base from V and 8 bases from J, with 12 bases between. This CDR3 region has 14 residues. CDR1 and CDR2 (germline): MDHEN, SYDVKM. The CDR3 DNA follows: TGTGCCAGCAGTTTATCCCTCGGAGGAGACATTCAGTACTTC. Translated: CASSLSLGGDIQYF.

The V gene is TRBV19, the J gene TRBJ1-5, with 7 bases fitting TRBD1. The CDR3 sequence is 13 residues long. Germline CDR1 and CDR2: LNHDA and SQIVND (reference sequence). Unmatched junction bases numbered 2, after V lost 6 bases and J lost 3 bases. The CDR3 DNA reads TGTGCCAGTAGCGGGACAGACAATCAGCCCCAGCATTTT. Translation: CASSGTDNQPQHF.

The V call is TRBV28, the J call TRBJ2-2; 7 bases fit TRBD2. The germline CDR1 and CDR2 sequences are MDHEN and SYDVKM. J lost 6 bases, V lost 3 bases, and 7 bases had no gene match. The length of the CDR3 is 15 residues. CDR3 in DNA: TGTGCCAGCAGTTTCCGCGGGAGAGGCCCCGGGGAGCTGTTTTTT. Its protein is CASSFRGRGPGELFF.